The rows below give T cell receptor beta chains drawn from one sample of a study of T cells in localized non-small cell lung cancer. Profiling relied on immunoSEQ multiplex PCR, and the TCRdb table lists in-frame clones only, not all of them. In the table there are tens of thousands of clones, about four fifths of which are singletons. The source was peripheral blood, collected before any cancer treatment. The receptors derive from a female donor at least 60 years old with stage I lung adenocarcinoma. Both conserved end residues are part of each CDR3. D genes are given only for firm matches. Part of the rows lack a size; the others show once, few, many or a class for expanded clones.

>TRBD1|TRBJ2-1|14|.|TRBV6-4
TGTGCCAGCAGTGACTCACAGGGGGCACATGAGCAGTTCTTC
CASSDSQGAHEQFF
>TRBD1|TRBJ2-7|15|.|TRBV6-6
TGTGCCAGCAGACCTCCGGGACAGGGGGCGTTCGAGCAGTACTTC
CASRPPGQGAFEQYF
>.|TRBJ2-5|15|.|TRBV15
TGTGCCACCAGCACCGACCCGGGGTGGCAAGAGACCCAGTACTTC
CATSTDPGWQETQYF
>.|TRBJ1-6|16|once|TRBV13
TGTGCCAGCAGCCCCCGAGAGGGGTTGGGGAATTCACCCCTCCACTTT
CASSPREGLGNSPLHF
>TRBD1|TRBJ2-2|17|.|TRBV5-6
TGTGCCAGCAGCTTGACCGGGACAGGGACCGGCACCGGGGAGCTGTTTTTT
CASSLTGTGTGTGELFF
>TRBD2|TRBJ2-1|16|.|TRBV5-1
TGCGCCAGCAGCTTGGGTGGGGGCCGCGGGAGGCATGAGCAGTTCTTC
CASSLGGGRGRHEQFF
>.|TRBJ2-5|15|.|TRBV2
TGTGCCAGCAGTGATGTTTCAGGGACGCAGGGGACCCAGTACTTC
CASSDVSGTQGTQYF
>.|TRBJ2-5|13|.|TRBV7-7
TGTGCTAGCTGTGCGGGGGCTCAAGAGACCCAGTACTTC
CASCAGAQETQYF
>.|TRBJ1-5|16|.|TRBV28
TGTGCCAGCAGTTCCCGGGGCCCAGGGGGCAATCAGCCCCAGCATTTT
CASSSRGPGGNQPQHF
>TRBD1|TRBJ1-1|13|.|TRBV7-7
TGTGCCAGCAGCTTAGTACAGGGGGCTGAAGCTTTCTTT
CASSLVQGAEAFF
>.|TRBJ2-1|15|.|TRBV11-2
TGTGCCAGCAGTCCTCCGCGGGGCTCCTACAATGAGCAGTTCTTC
CASSPPRGSYNEQFF
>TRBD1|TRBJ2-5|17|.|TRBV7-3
TGTGCCAGCAGCCTCAACAGCCCGGGACAGTCACAAGAGACCCAGTACTTC
CASSLNSPGQSQETQYF
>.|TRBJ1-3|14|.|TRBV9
TGTGCCAGCAGCGGGTCCGACTCTGGAAACACCATATATTTT
CASSGSDSGNTIYF
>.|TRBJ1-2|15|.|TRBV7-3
TGTGCCAGCAGCTATGGAATCAAGGTGGACTATGGCTACACCTTC
CASSYGIKVDYGYTF
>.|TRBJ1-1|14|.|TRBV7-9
TGTGCCAGCAGCTTACAGGAGGACTCCTATGAAGCTTTCTTT
CASSLQEDSYEAFF
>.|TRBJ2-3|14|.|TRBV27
TGTGCCAGCAGTTTAACCAGCAACTCAGATACGCAGTATTTT
CASSLTSNSDTQYF
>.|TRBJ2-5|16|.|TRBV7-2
TGTGCCAGCAGCTTAGTGCCGTCACGGGGGCAAGAGACCCAGTACTTC
CASSLVPSRGQETQYF
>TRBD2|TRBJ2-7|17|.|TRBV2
TGTGCCAGCAGTGAAGCCACTCTAGCGGGAGGTTCCTACGAGCAGTACTTC
CASSEATLAGGSYEQYF
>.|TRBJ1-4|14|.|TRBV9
TGTGCCAGCAGCGACGGAGGGCTTAATGAAAAACTGTTTTTT
CASSDGGLNEKLFF
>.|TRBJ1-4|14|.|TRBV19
TGTGCCAGTAAGGTCCAGGTTGCGGGCGAAAAACTGTTTTTT
CASKVQVAGEKLFF
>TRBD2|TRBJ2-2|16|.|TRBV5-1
TGCGCCAGCAGCCCGGGGACTAGCGGGAGTACCGGGGAGCTGTTTTTT
CASSPGTSGSTGELFF
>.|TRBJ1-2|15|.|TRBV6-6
TGTGCCAGCAGTCGCACTCGATCGTTGGACTATGGCTACACCTTC
CASSRTRSLDYGYTF
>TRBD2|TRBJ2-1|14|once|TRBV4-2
TGTGCCAGCAGCTTGATAGCGGGAGATGGGGAGCAGTTCTTC
CASSLIAGDGEQFF
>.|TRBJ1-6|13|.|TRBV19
TGTGCCAGTAGCAGCGTAGACAGTTCACCCCTCCACTTT
CASSSVDSSPLHF
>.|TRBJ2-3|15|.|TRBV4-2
TGTGCCAGCAGCCCCATCTCGGCGGGCACAGATACGCAGTATTTT
CASSPISAGTDTQYF
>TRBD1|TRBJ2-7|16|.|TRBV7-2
TGTGCCAGCAGCTTAGTCCACAGGACAGGGAGCTACGAGCAGTACTTC
CASSLVHRTGSYEQYF
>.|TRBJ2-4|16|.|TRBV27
TGTGCCAGCAGTTCCTATCGGGCCTCCGGTGGAAACATTCAGTACTTC
CASSSYRASGGNIQYF
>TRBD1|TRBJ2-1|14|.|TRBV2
TGTGCCAGCAGCGCTAAGCGCACAGGGGTTGAGCAGTTCTTC
CASSAKRTGVEQFF
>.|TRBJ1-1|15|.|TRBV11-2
TGTGCCAGCAGCTTAGGTACAGGGCCGAACACTGAAGCTTTCTTT
CASSLGTGPNTEAFF
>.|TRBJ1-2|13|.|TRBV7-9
TGTGCCAGCAGCCTGGACAGTAACTATGGCTACACCTTC
CASSLDSNYGYTF
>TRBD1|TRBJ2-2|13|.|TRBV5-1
TGCGCCAGCAGATACGACAGGGTCGGGGAGCTGTTTTTT
CASRYDRVGELFF
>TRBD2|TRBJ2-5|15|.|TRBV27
TGTGCCAGCAGTTTCGGGACTAGCGGGGGTGGGACCCAGTACTTC
CASSFGTSGGGTQYF
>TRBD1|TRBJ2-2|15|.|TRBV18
TGTGCCAGCTCTCCCGGGACAGGGAACACCGGGGAGCTGTTTTTT
CASSPGTGNTGELFF
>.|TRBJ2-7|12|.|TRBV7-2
TGTGCCAGCAGCTTGACAGGCCACGAGCAGTACTTC
CASSLTGHEQYF
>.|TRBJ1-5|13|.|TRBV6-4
TGTGCCAGCAGTGACGAGCTCAATCAGCCCCAGCATTTT
CASSDELNQPQHF
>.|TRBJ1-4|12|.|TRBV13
TGTGCCAGCAGCTTAGTTGGTGAAAAACTGTTTTTT
CASSLVGEKLFF
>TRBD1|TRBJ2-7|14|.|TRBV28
TGTGCCAGCAGCCCGCCGGGACAGAACTACGAGCAGTACTTC
CASSPPGQNYEQYF
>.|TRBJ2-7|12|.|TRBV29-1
TGCGGCGTTGCCAGGGGATACAACGAGCAGTACTTC
CGVARGYNEQYF
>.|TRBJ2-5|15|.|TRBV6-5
TGTGCCAGCAGTTACGCAACCGGACTACTGGAGACCCAGTACTTC
CASSYATGLLETQYF
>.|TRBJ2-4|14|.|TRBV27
TGTGCCAGCAGTTTGTTGGGGGGATGGGACATTCAGTACTTC
CASSLLGGWDIQYF
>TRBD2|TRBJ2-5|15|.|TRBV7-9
TGTGCCAGCAGCGACCTAGCGGGAGTTGGCGAGACCCAGTACTTC
CASSDLAGVGETQYF
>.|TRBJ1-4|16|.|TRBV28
TGTGCCAGCAGGCCGACAGGTCGAGCGCCAAGGGGAAAACTGTTTTTT
CASRPTGRAPRGKLFF
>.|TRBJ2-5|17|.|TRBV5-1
TGCGCCAGCAGGAATTGGGGGGCGGCGGGTGCTCAAGAGACCCAGTACTTC
CASRNWGAAGAQETQYF
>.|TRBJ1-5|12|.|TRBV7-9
TGTGCCAGCGGGCTATTTGATCAGCCTCAGCATTTT
CASGLFDQPQHF
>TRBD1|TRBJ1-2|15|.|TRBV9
TGTGCCAGCAGCCCCAGACAGGGGGCGTATGGTGGCTACACCTTC
CASSPRQGAYGGYTF
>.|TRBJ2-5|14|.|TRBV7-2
TGTGCCAGCAGCTTCCCAGGGCCCCAAGAGACCCAGTACTTC
CASSFPGPQETQYF